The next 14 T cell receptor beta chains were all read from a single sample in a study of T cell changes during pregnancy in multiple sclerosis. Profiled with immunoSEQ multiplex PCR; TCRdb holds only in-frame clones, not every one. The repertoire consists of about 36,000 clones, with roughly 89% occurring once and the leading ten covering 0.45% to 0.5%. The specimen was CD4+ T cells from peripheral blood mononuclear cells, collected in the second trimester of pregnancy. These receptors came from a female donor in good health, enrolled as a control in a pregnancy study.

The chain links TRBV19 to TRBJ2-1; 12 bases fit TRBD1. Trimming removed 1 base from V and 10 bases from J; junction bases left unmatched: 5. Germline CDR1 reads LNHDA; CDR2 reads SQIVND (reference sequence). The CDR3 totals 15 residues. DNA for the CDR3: TGTGCCAGTAGTATAGTAGGGACAGGGGGCCTCGAGCAGTTCTTC. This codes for CASSIVGTGGLEQFF.

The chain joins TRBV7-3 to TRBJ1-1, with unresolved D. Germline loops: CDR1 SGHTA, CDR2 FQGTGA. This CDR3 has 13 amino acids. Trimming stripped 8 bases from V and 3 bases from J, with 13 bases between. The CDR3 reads CASRLQEDTEAFF. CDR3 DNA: TGTGCCAGCCGCCTTCAGGAGGACACTGAAGCTTTCTTT.

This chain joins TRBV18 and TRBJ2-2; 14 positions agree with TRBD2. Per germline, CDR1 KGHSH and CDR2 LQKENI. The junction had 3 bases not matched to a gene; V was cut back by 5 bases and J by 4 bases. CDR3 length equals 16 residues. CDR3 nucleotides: TGTGCCAGCTCAGGGGGACTAGCGGGAGTCACCGGGGAGCTGTTTTTT. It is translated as CASSGGLAGVTGELFF.

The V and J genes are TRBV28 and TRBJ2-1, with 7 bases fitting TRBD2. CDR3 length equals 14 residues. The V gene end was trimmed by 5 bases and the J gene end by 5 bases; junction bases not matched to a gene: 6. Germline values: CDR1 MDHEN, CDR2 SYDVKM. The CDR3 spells CASSGGGLDNEQFF. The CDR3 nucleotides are TGTGCCAGCAGTGGGGGGGGGTTGGACAATGAGCAGTTCTTC.

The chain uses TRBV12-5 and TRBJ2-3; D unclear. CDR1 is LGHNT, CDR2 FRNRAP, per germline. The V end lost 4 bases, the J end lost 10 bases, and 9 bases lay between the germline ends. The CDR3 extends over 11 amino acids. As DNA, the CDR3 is TGTGCTAGTGGTTCCACCGGTGCGCAGTATTTT. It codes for CASGSTGAQYF.

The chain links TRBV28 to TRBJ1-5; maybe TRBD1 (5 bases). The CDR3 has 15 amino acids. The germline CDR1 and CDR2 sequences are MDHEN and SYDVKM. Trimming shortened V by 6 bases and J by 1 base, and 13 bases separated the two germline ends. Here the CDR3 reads CASSRGGNSNQPQHF. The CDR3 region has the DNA TGTGCCAGCAGCCGGGGGGGGAACAGCAATCAGCCCCAGCATTTT.

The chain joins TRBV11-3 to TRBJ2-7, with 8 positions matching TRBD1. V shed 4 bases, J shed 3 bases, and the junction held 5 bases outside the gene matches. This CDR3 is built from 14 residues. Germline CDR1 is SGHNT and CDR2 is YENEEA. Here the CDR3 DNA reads TGTGCCAGCAGCTCCACTACAGGGGGCTACGAGCAGTACTTC. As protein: CASSSTTGGYEQYF.

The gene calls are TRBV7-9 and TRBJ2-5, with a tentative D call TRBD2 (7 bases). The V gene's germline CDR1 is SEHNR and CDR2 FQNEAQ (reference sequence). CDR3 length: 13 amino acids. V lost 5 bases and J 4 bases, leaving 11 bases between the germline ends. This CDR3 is CASSQRGGETQYF. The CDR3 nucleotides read TGTGCCAGCAGCCAGAGGGGGGGAGAGACCCAGTACTTC.

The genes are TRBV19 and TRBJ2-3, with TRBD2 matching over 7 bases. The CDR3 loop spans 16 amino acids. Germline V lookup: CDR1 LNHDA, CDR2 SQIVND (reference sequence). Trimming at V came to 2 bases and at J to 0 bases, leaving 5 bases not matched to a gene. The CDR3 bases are TGTGCCAGTAGTATAATGGGGGGGGGTAGCACAGATACGCAGTATTTT. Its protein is CASSIMGGGSTDTQYF. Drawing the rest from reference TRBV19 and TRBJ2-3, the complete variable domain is DGGITQSPKYLFRKEGQNVTLSCEQNLNHDAMYWYRQDPGQGLRLIYYSQIVNDFQKGDIAEGYSVSREKKESFPLTVTSAQKNPTAFYLCASSIMGGGSTDTQYFGPGTRLTVL.

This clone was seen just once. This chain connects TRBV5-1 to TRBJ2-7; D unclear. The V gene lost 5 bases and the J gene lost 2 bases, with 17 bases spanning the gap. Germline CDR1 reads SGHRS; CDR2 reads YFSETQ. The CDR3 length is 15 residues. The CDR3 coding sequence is TGCGCCAGCAGATATCAGACTGGCAATACCTACGAGCAGTACTTC. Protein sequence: CASRYQTGNTYEQYF.

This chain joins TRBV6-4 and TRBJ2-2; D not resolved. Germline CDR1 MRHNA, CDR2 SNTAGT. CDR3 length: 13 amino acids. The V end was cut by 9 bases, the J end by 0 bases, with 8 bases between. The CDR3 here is CASKQPNTGELFF. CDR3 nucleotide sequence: TGTGCCAGTAAACAGCCGAACACCGGGGAGCTGTTTTTT.

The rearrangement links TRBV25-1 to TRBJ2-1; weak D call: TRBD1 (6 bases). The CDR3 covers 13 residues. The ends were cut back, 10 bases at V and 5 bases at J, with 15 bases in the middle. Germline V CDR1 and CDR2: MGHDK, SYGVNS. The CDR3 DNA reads TGTGCCATCGACCGGGACAACCACAATGAGCAGTTCTTC. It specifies CAIDRDNHNEQFF.

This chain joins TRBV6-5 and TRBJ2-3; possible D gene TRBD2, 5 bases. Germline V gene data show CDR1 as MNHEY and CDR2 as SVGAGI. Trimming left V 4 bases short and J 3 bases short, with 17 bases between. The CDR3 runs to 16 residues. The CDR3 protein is CASSSWAGRKTDTQYF. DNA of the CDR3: TGTGCCAGCAGTTCATGGGCGGGCAGAAAGACAGATACGCAGTATTTT.

For the CDR3, the DNA is TGCGCCAGCAGCCAAAGGACAGAAGAGACCCAGTACTTC. Its protein is CASSQRTEETQYF. The chain carries TRBV4-1 and TRBJ2-5; the D gene is possibly TRBD1 (6 bases). This CDR3 is 13 amino acids long. Germline V gives CDR1 MGHRA, CDR2 YSYEKL. V lost 2 bases and J lost 3, with 7 bases in between.